Below, one T cell receptor beta chain is given with its context. Its target is not known. V was trimmed by 7 bases and J by 4 bases, leaving 11 bases between them. Germline assignment: CDR1 ENHRY and CDR2 SYGVKD. The CDR3 sequence is 13 residues long. The sample is drawn from a study of Ad26.COV2.S vaccination and SARS-CoV-2 variants. Overall study results and limits: Recipients of vaccine and of placebo showed similar breadth of their non-spike TCR repertoires.

Described treatment: about 20 received Ad26.COV2.S at low or high dose, single or two shots; about 5 received placebo; per-sample allocation not given. Day 63 following the first vaccine or placebo injection was when the samples were taken. Sequencing was performed with immunoSEQ multiplex PCR; in TCRdb, only in-frame clones are kept and a portion is missing. The table has about 320,000 clones, roughly 88% seen once. The chain carries TRBV10-3 and TRBJ1-5; D is unresolved. The origin of this receptor is a person between 18 and 59 years old who received the Ad26.COV2.S COVID-19 vaccine or a placebo. Sample: peripheral blood, taken in a trial of Ad26.COV2.S vaccine versus placebo. CDR3 protein: CAIKEQPNQPQHF. As DNA, the CDR3 is TGTGCCATCAAAGAACAGCCAAATCAGCCCCAGCATTTT.